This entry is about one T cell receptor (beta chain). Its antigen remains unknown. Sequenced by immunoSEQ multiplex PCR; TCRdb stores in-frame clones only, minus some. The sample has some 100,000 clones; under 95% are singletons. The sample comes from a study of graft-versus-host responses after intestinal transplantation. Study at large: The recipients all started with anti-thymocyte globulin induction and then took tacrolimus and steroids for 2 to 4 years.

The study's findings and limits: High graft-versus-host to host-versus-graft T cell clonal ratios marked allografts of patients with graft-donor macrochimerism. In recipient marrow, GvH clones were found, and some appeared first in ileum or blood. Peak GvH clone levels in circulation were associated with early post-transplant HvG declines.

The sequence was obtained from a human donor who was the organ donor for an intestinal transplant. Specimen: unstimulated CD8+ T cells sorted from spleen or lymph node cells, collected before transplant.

The DNA for the CDR3 is TGTGCCAGCATACGGGACAACGGATATCAGCCCCAGCATTTT. This sequence encodes CASIRDNGYQPQHF. The V gene is TRBV6-6, the J gene TRBJ1-5; possible D gene TRBD1, 6 bases. This CDR3 contains 14 residues. From germline, CDR1 is MNHNY and CDR2 SVGAGI (reference sequence). V dropped 7 bases and J dropped 5 bases, with 15 bases sitting between them.